The rows below give T cell receptor beta chains drawn from one sample of a study of T cells in Graves' hyperthyroidism and ophthalmopathy. MiXCR, applied by TCRdb to the multiplex PCR reads, yields one record per CDR3 protein. There are a few hundred thousand distinct CDR3 sequences in the sample; approximately 15% occur only once, and approximately 7% lies in the top ten. Sequenced input: blood. These receptors all come from a young woman with Graves' hyperthyroidism. Both conserved end residues are part of each CDR3. Each record gives: J gene, clone size, V gene, D gene, CDR3 DNA, CDR3 protein. D genes are given only for firm matches. The size of a clone is reported for some rows only, either as once, few or many, or as a class for expanded clones.

j_gene: TRBJ1-2
abundance: few
v_gene: TRBV6-1
d_gene: .
CDR3nt: TGTGCCAGCCGATTGGGGGCTAGCGGCTACACCTTC
CDR3aa: CASRLGASGYTF

j_gene: TRBJ2-7
abundance: many
v_gene: TRBV27
d_gene: .
CDR3nt: TGTGCCAGCAGGACCCTAGCCCCATATAGCGAGCAGTACTTC
CDR3aa: CASRTLAPYSEQYF

j_gene: TRBJ2-3
abundance: many
v_gene: TRBV7-6
d_gene: TRBD1
CDR3nt: TGTGCCAGCAGCTTAGCCGCACTAACAGGGGGCGTAACAGATACGCAGTATTTT
CDR3aa: CASSLAALTGGVTDTQYF

j_gene: TRBJ1-5
abundance: many
v_gene: TRBV15
d_gene: .
CDR3nt: TGTGCCACCAGCAGAGACAGAGGGCGGAATCAGCCCCAGCATTTT
CDR3aa: CATSRDRGRNQPQHF

j_gene: TRBJ2-7
abundance: .
v_gene: TRBV18
d_gene: TRBD2
CDR3nt: TGTGCCAGCTCACCAATAGGACCGGGACTAGCGGGCGGCCCCCGGAGCTACGAGCAGTACTTC
CDR3aa: CASSPIGPGLAGGPRSYEQYF

j_gene: TRBJ1-1
abundance: many
v_gene: TRBV18
d_gene: .
CDR3nt: TGTGCCAGCTCACCGGCACAAATGAACACTGAAGCTTTCTTT
CDR3aa: CASSPAQMNTEAFF

j_gene: TRBJ2-1
abundance: few
v_gene: TRBV7-2
d_gene: TRBD2
CDR3nt: TGTGCCAGCAGCTTAGCGCGGCTAGCGGGGTCCTCCTACAATGAGCAGTTCTTC
CDR3aa: CASSLARLAGSSYNEQFF

j_gene: TRBJ2-1
abundance: many
v_gene: TRBV5-1
d_gene: TRBD2
CDR3nt: TGCGCCAGCAGCTTGGTTTTTGGCGGGAGGCAGTCCTACAATGAGCAGTTCTTC
CDR3aa: CASSLVFGGRQSYNEQFF

j_gene: TRBJ2-1
abundance: .
v_gene: TRBV4-2
d_gene: .
CDR3nt: TGTGCCAGCAGCCAAGAATGGTGGGAAAGGGACAATGAGCAGTTCTTC
CDR3aa: CASSQEWWERDNEQFF

j_gene: TRBJ2-1
abundance: many
v_gene: TRBV7-3
d_gene: .
CDR3nt: TGTGCCAGCAGCTCGTTAGTATCTAGGACGCCCGAATACAATGAGCAGTTCTTC
CDR3aa: CASSSLVSRTPEYNEQFF

j_gene: TRBJ2-1
abundance: few
v_gene: TRBV27
d_gene: .
CDR3nt: TGTGCCAGCAGTTTAGAACAGGTCGACAATGAGCAGTTCTTC
CDR3aa: CASSLEQVDNEQFF

j_gene: TRBJ1-5
abundance: many
v_gene: TRBV2
d_gene: TRBD1
CDR3nt: TGTGCCTCTCGGACAGGGAGCAATCAGCCCCAGCATTTT
CDR3aa: CASRTGSNQPQHF

j_gene: TRBJ2-3
abundance: many
v_gene: TRBV27
d_gene: .
CDR3nt: TGTGCCAGCAGTCTCCCTGGGACGACAGATACGCAGTATTTT
CDR3aa: CASSLPGTTDTQYF

j_gene: TRBJ2-3
abundance: few
v_gene: TRBV7-2
d_gene: TRBD2
CDR3nt: TGTGCCAGCAGCCCGGGACTGGGGACTAGCGGCACAGATACGCAGTATTTT
CDR3aa: CASSPGLGTSGTDTQYF

j_gene: TRBJ2-3
abundance: many
v_gene: TRBV7-2
d_gene: .
CDR3nt: TGTGCCAGCAGCCCAATCCAGTCAGATACGCAGTATTTT
CDR3aa: CASSPIQSDTQYF

j_gene: TRBJ2-1
abundance: few
v_gene: TRBV5-1
d_gene: TRBD1
CDR3nt: TGCGCCAGCAGCAGGACAGGGAGCCTTGATGAGCAGTTCTTC
CDR3aa: CASSRTGSLDEQFF

j_gene: TRBJ1-2
abundance: many
v_gene: TRBV2
d_gene: .
CDR3nt: TGTGCCAGCAGTGAAGGAACAGCCCTTCTTGACTATGGCTACACCTTC
CDR3aa: CASSEGTALLDYGYTF

j_gene: TRBJ1-1
abundance: many
v_gene: TRBV12-3/TRBV12-4
d_gene: TRBD1
CDR3nt: TGTGCCAGCAGTTTAGCGCTCGGACAGGGGAACACTGAAGCTTTCTTT
CDR3aa: CASSLALGQGNTEAFF

j_gene: TRBJ2-3
abundance: many
v_gene: TRBV7-2
d_gene: TRBD2
CDR3nt: TGTGCCAGCAGCTTTCCAGCGGGAGGTTTAGATACGCAGTATTTT
CDR3aa: CASSFPAGGLDTQYF

j_gene: TRBJ2-7
abundance: few
v_gene: TRBV24-1
d_gene: .
CDR3nt: TGTGCCACCAGTGATGGTGTCGAGCAGTACTTC
CDR3aa: CATSDGVEQYF

j_gene: TRBJ1-5
abundance: .
v_gene: TRBV4-2
d_gene: TRBD1
CDR3nt: TGTGCCAGCAGCCACGCACCACAGGGGGGGAATCAGCCCCAGCATTTT
CDR3aa: CASSHAPQGGNQPQHF

j_gene: TRBJ1-6
abundance: .
v_gene: TRBV9
d_gene: .
CDR3nt: TGTGCCAGCAGCCTAAGGGAGGGGCATTCACCCCTCCACTTT
CDR3aa: CASSLREGHSPLHF

j_gene: TRBJ1-4
abundance: .
v_gene: TRBV2
d_gene: .
CDR3nt: TGTGCCAGCAGTGAGACAGGCCTTAATGAAAAACTGTTTTTT
CDR3aa: CASSETGLNEKLFF

j_gene: TRBJ1-5
abundance: many
v_gene: TRBV28
d_gene: .
CDR3nt: TGTGCCAGCAGTTTATTCTTGGGGCAGGGAATTATTCAGCCCCAGCATTTT
CDR3aa: CASSLFLGQGIIQPQHF

j_gene: TRBJ2-1
abundance: many
v_gene: TRBV3-1
d_gene: TRBD2
CDR3nt: TGTGCCAGCAGCCAAGTCGCCGGGGGGGAGCAGTTCTTC
CDR3aa: CASSQVAGGEQFF

j_gene: TRBJ1-5
abundance: .
v_gene: TRBV29-1
d_gene: .
CDR3nt: TGCAGCGTGGGGGGGGAATGGCCCCAGCATTTT
CDR3aa: CSVGGEWPQHF

j_gene: TRBJ2-4
abundance: .
v_gene: TRBV11-2
d_gene: TRBD2
CDR3nt: TGTGCCAGCAGCTTCCTAGCGGGAAATCTAGCCAAAAACATTCAGTACTTC
CDR3aa: CASSFLAGNLAKNIQYF

j_gene: TRBJ2-7
abundance: .
v_gene: TRBV7-9
d_gene: .
CDR3nt: TGTGCCAGCAGCTTAAGTACCAGCTCCTACGAGCAGTACTTC
CDR3aa: CASSLSTSSYEQYF

j_gene: TRBJ1-5
abundance: .
v_gene: TRBV7-9
d_gene: TRBD1
CDR3nt: TGTGCCAGCAGCTTAGGGGCGGCGACAGGGGGAGTAGTCAATCAGCCCCAGCATTTT
CDR3aa: CASSLGAATGGVVNQPQHF

j_gene: TRBJ2-4
abundance: many
v_gene: TRBV7-2
d_gene: TRBD2
CDR3nt: TGTGCCAGCAGCGAGGGACTAGCGGGTTTCATTCAGTACTTC
CDR3aa: CASSEGLAGFIQYF

j_gene: TRBJ1-2
abundance: .
v_gene: TRBV6-2/TRBV6-3
d_gene: TRBD1
CDR3nt: TGTGCCAGCAGTTACCGGGACAGCATAAACTATGGCTACACCTTC
CDR3aa: CASSYRDSINYGYTF

j_gene: TRBJ2-7
abundance: many
v_gene: TRBV28
d_gene: .
CDR3nt: TGTGCCAGCAGTCCGGCCGGCATTAATGAAGACGAGCAGTACTTC
CDR3aa: CASSPAGINEDEQYF

j_gene: TRBJ1-5
abundance: few
v_gene: TRBV19
d_gene: .
CDR3nt: TGTGCCAGCCGGACAGTATATAGCAATCAGCCCCAGCATTTT
CDR3aa: CASRTVYSNQPQHF

j_gene: TRBJ1-4
abundance: once
v_gene: TRBV15
d_gene: .
CDR3nt: TGTGCCACCAGCAGAGATCGTCCGAGTGAAAAACTGTTTTTT
CDR3aa: CATSRDRPSEKLFF

j_gene: TRBJ2-2
abundance: many
v_gene: TRBV6-1
d_gene: .
CDR3nt: TGTGCCAGCAGTCGGGGACGCGTACCACCCACGAACACCGGGGAGCTGTTTTTT
CDR3aa: CASSRGRVPPTNTGELFF

j_gene: TRBJ1-6
abundance: few
v_gene: TRBV12-3/TRBV12-4
d_gene: .
CDR3nt: TGTGCCAGCAGTTTCGCGGGGAGACCCCTCCACTTT
CDR3aa: CASSFAGRPLHF

j_gene: TRBJ1-2
abundance: many
v_gene: TRBV2
d_gene: .
CDR3nt: TGTGCCAGCAGTGAGCAGGGGTTGGGCTCCTATAGTGGCTACACCTTC
CDR3aa: CASSEQGLGSYSGYTF

j_gene: TRBJ2-3
abundance: .
v_gene: TRBV24-1
d_gene: .
CDR3nt: TGTGCCACCAGTGACCCCGGCGGCCCTATTAATACGCAGTATTTT
CDR3aa: CATSDPGGPINTQYF

j_gene: TRBJ2-1
abundance: many
v_gene: TRBV30
d_gene: .
CDR3nt: TGTGCCTGGAGTCCCGGGTCTGGTGAGCAGTTCTTC
CDR3aa: CAWSPGSGEQFF

j_gene: TRBJ2-5
abundance: .
v_gene: TRBV5-6
d_gene: TRBD1
CDR3nt: TGTGCCAGCAGCCGGGACAGTTTAGAGACCCAGTACTTC
CDR3aa: CASSRDSLETQYF

j_gene: TRBJ2-2
abundance: .
v_gene: TRBV9
d_gene: TRBD2
CDR3nt: TGTGCCAGCAGCGTAGAGGTTGGGACTAGCGGGAGAAGGACCGGGGAGCTGTTTTTT
CDR3aa: CASSVEVGTSGRRTGELFF

j_gene: TRBJ1-1
abundance: few
v_gene: TRBV20-1
d_gene: .
CDR3nt: TGCAGTGCTAGAACCCCGGGGGGTATGAACACTGAAGCTTTCTTT
CDR3aa: CSARTPGGMNTEAFF

j_gene: TRBJ1-5
abundance: many
v_gene: TRBV28
d_gene: .
CDR3nt: TGTGCCAGCAGTCGACCCTATAGCAATCAGCCCCAGCATTTT
CDR3aa: CASSRPYSNQPQHF

j_gene: TRBJ2-4
abundance: many
v_gene: TRBV7-3
d_gene: .
CDR3nt: TGTGCCAGCAGCTTACTCATCGGAAACATTCAGTACTTC
CDR3aa: CASSLLIGNIQYF

j_gene: TRBJ2-1
abundance: many
v_gene: TRBV5-1
d_gene: .
CDR3nt: TGCGCCAGCAGCTATGACCCACAGGTGAAATACTCCTACAATGAGCAGTTCTTC
CDR3aa: CASSYDPQVKYSYNEQFF

j_gene: TRBJ1-1
abundance: many
v_gene: TRBV4-1
d_gene: .
CDR3nt: TGCGCCAGCAGCCAAGAGGCAGGGAACACTGAAGCTTTCTTT
CDR3aa: CASSQEAGNTEAFF